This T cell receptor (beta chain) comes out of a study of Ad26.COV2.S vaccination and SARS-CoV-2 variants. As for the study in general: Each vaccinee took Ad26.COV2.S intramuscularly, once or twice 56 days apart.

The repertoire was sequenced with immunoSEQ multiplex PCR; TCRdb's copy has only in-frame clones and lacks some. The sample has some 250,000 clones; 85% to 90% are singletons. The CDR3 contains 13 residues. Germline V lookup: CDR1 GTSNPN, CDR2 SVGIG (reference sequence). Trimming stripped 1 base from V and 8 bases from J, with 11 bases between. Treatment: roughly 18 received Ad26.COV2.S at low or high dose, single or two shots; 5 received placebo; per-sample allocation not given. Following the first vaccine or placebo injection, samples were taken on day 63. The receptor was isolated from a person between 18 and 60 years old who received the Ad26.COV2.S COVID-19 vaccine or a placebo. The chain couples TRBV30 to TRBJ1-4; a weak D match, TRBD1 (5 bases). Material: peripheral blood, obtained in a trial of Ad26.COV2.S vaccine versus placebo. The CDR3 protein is CAWSAFRVEKLFF. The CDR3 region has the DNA TGTGCCTGGAGTGCGTTCAGGGTCGAAAAACTGTTTTTT. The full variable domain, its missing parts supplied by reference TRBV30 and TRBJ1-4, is SQTIHQWPATLVQPVGSPLSLECTVEGTSNPNLYWYRQAAGRGLQLLFYSVGIGQISSEVPQNLSASRPQDRQFILSSKKLLLSDSGFYLCAWSAFRVEKLFFGSGTQLSVL.